The 30 T cell receptor beta chains reported below all come from one sample, sequenced in a study of blood T cells in healthy people across ages. Primed by a sample-barcoded 5' primer and a J-beta primer mix, a second PCR proceeded for roughly 6 to 12 cycles. TCRdb reprocessed the 5' RACE reads with MiXCR, giving one entry per CDR3 protein. This table holds hundreds of thousands of distinct CDR3 sequences, roughly 24% found once. A further study also used this sample, focusing on T cells of mothers and their children.

Sequencing was done on a sample of blood. The receptors come from a boy aged 5-17 years in good health.

This CDR3 is CASSLGAGAKETQYF. The DNA for the CDR3 is TGTGCCAGCAGCTTAGGCGCAGGGGCTAAAGAGACCCAGTACTTC. The V call is TRBV7-9, the J call TRBJ2-5, with a possible D match to TRBD1 (6 bases). This CDR3 is 15 amino acids long. The V and J ends lost 1 base and 3 bases respectively, with 12 bases between them. In germline, CDR1 is SEHNR, CDR2 FQNEAQ (reference sequence).

V is TRBV29-1 and J is TRBJ2-7, with a tentative D call TRBD1 (5 bases). With 5 bases removed from V and 4 bases from J, the gap between germline ends came to 12 bases. Germline values: CDR1 SQVTM, CDR2 ANQGSEA. This CDR3 has 12 residues. CDR3 bases: TGCAGCGTTCAAGGTCAGGGTTACGAGCAGTACTTC. Protein: CSVQGQGYEQYF.

The chain couples TRBV29-1 to TRBJ2-5; TRBD2 agrees at 10 bases. The CDR3 extends over 15 amino acids. With V trimmed by 0 bases and J by 7 bases, 8 bases remained unmatched. CDR1 SQVTM and CDR2 ANQGSEA come from the germline V gene. The CDR3 loop is CSVEEGTSGMGTQYF. In nucleotides, the CDR3 is TGCAGCGTTGAAGAGGGTACTAGCGGGATGGGGACCCAGTACTTC.

With respect to this clonotype: Germline and junction disagree at one end, which may indicate a read error. The rearrangement joins TRBV6-5 to TRBJ2-5; D is unclear. The CDR3 has 12 residues. Germline V lookup: CDR1 MNHEY, CDR2 SVGAGI. This chain's CDR3 is CASSPSQEAQYF. As DNA, the CDR3 is TGTGCCAGCAGTCCGTCCCAAGAGGCCCAGTACTTC.

The rearrangement joins TRBV20-1 to TRBJ2-5; TRBD1 is a possible D gene (6 bases). The J call is doubtful: the DNA matches TRBJ2-7 better. This CDR3 is built from 14 residues. CDR1 and CDR2 (germline): DFQATT, SNEGSKA (reference sequence). CDR3 nucleotides: TGCAGTGCTAGGCCGGACAGAAACCTTTACGAGCAGTACTTC. Translation: CSARPDRNLYEQYF.

The rearrangement uses TRBV2 and TRBJ2-1; 8 bases agree with TRBD1. CDR3 length equals 12 residues. V was clipped by 7 bases and J by 7 bases; unmatched bases: 3. Looked up from germline, CDR1 is SNHLY and CDR2 is FYNNEI. This chain's CDR3 is CASTGQANEQFF. The CDR3 region has the DNA TGTGCCAGCACGGGACAGGCGAATGAGCAGTTCTTC.

The rearrangement links TRBV2 to TRBJ2-1; maybe TRBD2 (6 bases). Germline values: CDR1 SNHLY, CDR2 FYNNEI. This CDR3 has 15 amino acids. V was pared by 3 bases and J by 0 bases, with 9 bases between. The CDR3 region is CASSDPGDSYNEQFF. In DNA form, the CDR3 reads TGTGCCAGCAGTGATCCGGGGGACTCCTACAATGAGCAGTTCTTC. Drawing the rest from reference TRBV2 and TRBJ2-1, the complete variable domain is EPEVTQTPSHQVTQMGQEVILRCVPISNHLYFYWYRQILGQKVEFLVSFYNNEISEKSEIFDDQFSVERPDGSNFTLKIRSTKLEDSAMYFCASSDPGDSYNEQFFGPGTRLTVL.

The chain has TRBV5-1 and TRBJ2-1, with 7 bases aligning to TRBD1. The ends lost 4 bases at V and 4 bases at J; junction bases unmatched: 8. Germline CDR1 reads SGHRS; CDR2 reads YFSETQ. CDR3 length: 15 residues. CDR3 protein: CASSLVRQGYNEQFF. As DNA, the CDR3 is TGCGCCAGCAGCCTCGTCCGACAGGGTTACAATGAGCAGTTCTTC.

This clonotype occurred a few times. The rearrangement joins TRBV7-2 to TRBJ2-5; perhaps TRBD2 as D (6 bases). The J call is uncertain, as TRBJ2-1 better fits the DNA end. Germline V gene sequence: CDR1 SGHTA, CDR2 FQGNSA. CDR3 length equals 14 residues. The CDR3 DNA is TGTGCCAGCAGCCGCCCGGGGGACCGGCATGAGCAGTTCTTC. Amino acids: CASSRPGDRHEQFF.

With regard to this clonotype: The missing conserved phenylalanine or tryptophan at the end of this CDR3 makes a read error likely. The chain uses TRBV20-1 and TRBJ2-5, with D perhaps matching TRBD1 (6 bases). Germline CDR1 and CDR2: DFQATT and SNEGSKA (reference sequence). Trimming removed 4 bases from V and 5 bases from J, with 11 bases in between. The CDR3 length is 12 residues. The chain's CDR3 is CSATQGKETQYL. CDR3 sequence (DNA): TGCAGTGCTACTCAGGGGAAGGAGACCCAGTACCTC.

The sample holds a few counts of this clonotype. This chain links TRBV27 with TRBJ1-2; 12 bases match TRBD1. Germline V gene data show CDR1 as MNHEY and CDR2 as SMNVEV (reference sequence). The trim removed 5 bases at V and 1 base at J, leaving 11 bases unmatched. This CDR3 has 18 residues. The CDR3: CASSPRGGTGGVNYGYTF. The DNA of the CDR3 is TGTGCCAGCAGTCCTAGAGGAGGGACAGGGGGCGTTAACTATGGCTACACCTTC.

J is TRBJ1-5 and V is TRBV10-3; D possibly corresponds to TRBD1 (5 bases). V was shortened by 0 bases and J by 3 bases, with 9 bases between the two germline ends. The CDR3 spans 15 residues. The V gene's germline CDR1 is ENHRY and CDR2 SYGVKD. The CDR3 loop is CAISESGTDNQPQHF. For the CDR3, the DNA is TGTGCCATCAGTGAGTCGGGGACGGACAATCAGCCCCAGCATTTT.

Many counts were recorded for this clonotype. V usage is TRBV7-3 and J usage is TRBJ2-1; 8 bases agree with TRBD2. The junction had 17 bases not matched to a gene; V was cut back by 5 bases and J by 5 bases. CDR1 is SGHTA and CDR2 is FQGTGA in the germline V gene. This CDR3 is built from 18 residues. The CDR3 region is CASSPFGGAGGRDNEQFF. CDR3 nucleotide sequence: TGTGCCAGCAGCCCGTTCGGGGGCGCGGGGGGTAGGGACAATGAGCAGTTCTTC. Full variable domain (remainder filled in from reference TRBV7-3 and TRBJ2-1): GAGVSQTPSNKVTEKGKYVELRCDPISGHTALYWYRQSLGQGPEFLIYFQGTGAADDSGLPNDRFFAVRPEGSVSTLKIQRTERGDSAVYLCASSPFGGAGGRDNEQFFGPGTRLTVL.

This clonotype came up a few times. The chain uses TRBV2 and TRBJ2-7; D is uncertain. Germline lookup yields CDR1 SNHLY and CDR2 FYNNEI. This CDR3 spans 13 amino acids. V was pared by 0 bases and J by 4 bases, with 7 bases between. The CDR3 coding sequence is TGTGCCAGCAGTGAAGCGCATCGGTACGAGCAGTACTTC. Its translation is CASSEAHRYEQYF. Variable domain in full (rest from reference TRBV2 and TRBJ2-7): EPEVTQTPSHQVTQMGQEVILRCVPISNHLYFYWYRQILGQKVEFLVSFYNNEISEKSEIFDDQFSVERPDGSNFTLKIRSTKLEDSAMYFCASSEAHRYEQYFGPGTRLTVT.

Only one count was recorded for this clonotype. The V gene is TRBV6-6, the J gene TRBJ1-4, with D possibly being TRBD1 (5 bases). The germline V and J ends were trimmed by 0 bases and 7 bases, with 12 bases remaining between them. Per germline, CDR1 MNHNY and CDR2 SVGAGI (reference sequence). The CDR3 length is 15 residues. The CDR3 bases are TGTGCCAGCAGTTACTCCGCGGGGAGGGGTGAAAAACTGTTTTTT. It is translated as CASSYSAGRGEKLFF.

V gene TRBV2 combines with J gene TRBJ2-7; D gene ambiguous. Germline V gene lookup returns CDR1 SNHLY and CDR2 FYNNEI. The CDR3 contains 12 residues. With 1 base removed from V and 7 bases from J, the gap between germline ends came to 8 bases. The CDR3 nucleotides read TGTGCCAGCAGTGAAGAGTCGCGGGAGCAGTACTTC. Translation: CASSEESREQYF.

In this sample, this clonotype turned up a few times. The chain has TRBV24-1 and TRBJ1-5, with D unclear. The CDR3 is made up of 14 amino acids. Between the trimmed V and J ends, which lost 1 base and 1 base, there was a span of 4 bases. In germline, CDR1 is KGHDR, CDR2 SFDVKD. CDR3 sequence reads: CATSDFRSNQPQHF. In DNA, the CDR3 is TGTGCCACCAGTGATTTTCGAAGCAATCAGCCCCAGCATTTT.

The chain combines TRBV12-5 with TRBJ2-1; tentative D call: TRBD2 (7 bases). CDR3 size: 17 residues. From germline, CDR1 is LGHNT and CDR2 FRNRAP. V lost 0 bases to trimming and J lost 5 bases, with 17 bases between them. The CDR3 is CASGLVLSTGGNNEQFF. In DNA, the CDR3 is TGTGCTAGTGGTTTGGTACTGTCAACGGGGGGCAACAATGAGCAGTTCTTC.

This clonotype was recorded a few times. The chain carries TRBV6-2 or TRBV6-3 and TRBJ1-2; D is uncertain. V was cut by 0 bases and J by 3 bases, with 8 bases left in between. Looked up from germline, CDR1 is MNHEY and CDR2 is SVGEGT. The CDR3 contains 14 residues. The chain's CDR3 is CASSYSGIDYGYTF. DNA for the CDR3: TGTGCCAGCAGTTACTCCGGGATTGACTATGGCTACACCTTC.

This sequence joins TRBV3-1 and TRBJ2-5; D is unresolved. The DNA end lines up better with TRBJ2-1; the J call may be wrong. CDR3 size: 13 residues. The germline gives CDR1 LGHDT, CDR2 YNNKEL (reference sequence). The DNA of the CDR3 is TGTGCCAGCAGCCGCCAGGCGGTCAATGAGCAGTTCTTC. It codes for CASSRQAVNEQFF.

The J gene is TRBJ1-3, the V gene TRBV2; the D gene is possibly TRBD1 (5 bases). CDR1 and CDR2 from the germline V gene are SNHLY and FYNNEI. CDR3 size: 14 residues. The V end was cut by 2 bases, the J end by 3 bases, with 8 bases between. The CDR3 protein is CASSEQGNGNTIYF. CDR3 DNA sequence: TGTGCCAGCAGTGAACAGGGAAATGGAAACACCATATATTTT.

The chain carries TRBV29-1 and TRBJ2-1; TRBD2 matches 8 bases. The closer fit of TRBJ2-7 to the DNA end suggests the J call may be wrong. CDR3 length equals 16 residues. CDR1 is SQVTM, CDR2 ANQGSEA, per germline. CDR3 in amino acids: CSVEFVGWRGAYEQYF. CDR3 coding DNA: TGCAGCGTTGAATTCGTTGGGTGGCGGGGGGCCTACGAGCAGTACTTC.

The rearrangement joins TRBV25-1 to TRBJ2-7; D is perhaps TRBD2 (5 bases). CDR3 size: 13 residues. Germline CDR1 MGHDK, CDR2 SYGVNS. V was cut by 3 bases and J by 4 bases, with 10 bases left in between. The CDR3 here is CASSDWTGYEQYF. CDR3 sequence (DNA): TGTGCCAGCAGTGACTGGACGGGATACGAGCAGTACTTC.

The chain combines TRBV4-2 with TRBJ2-3, with TRBD2 identical over 12 bases. The CDR3 is 18 residues long. CDR1 and CDR2 (germline): LGHNA, YNFKEQ. The junction had 8 bases not matched to a gene; V was cut back by 1 base and J by 3 bases. The CDR3 region is CASSQVGLAGGQTDTQYF. The CDR3 bases are TGTGCCAGCAGCCAAGTAGGGCTAGCGGGGGGGCAAACAGATACGCAGTATTTT.

The CDR3 DNA reads as TGCGCCAGCAGCTTGAGGCTAGCCCCTAGCACAGATACGCAGTATTTT. Protein: CASSLRLAPSTDTQYF. This chain joins TRBV5-1 and TRBJ2-3; D is perhaps TRBD2 (5 bases). CDR3 size: 16 residues. V lost 1 base and J lost 0, with 12 bases in between. The germline CDR1 and CDR2 sequences are SGHRS and YFSETQ.

This clonotype was seen only a few times. This chain uses TRBV20-1 with TRBJ2-4, with D maybe TRBD2 (6 bases). V was pared by 5 bases and J by 4 bases, with 15 bases between. Germline V lookup: CDR1 DFQATT, CDR2 SNEGSKA (reference sequence). This CDR3 has 14 residues. The CDR3 reads CSAVPGTEKNIQYF. CDR3 DNA: TGCAGTGCTGTACCCGGGACTGAAAAAAACATTCAGTACTTC.

This rearrangement joins TRBV9 to TRBJ2-7; either TRBD1 or TRBD2 may supply D (7 bases each). CDR3 length: 13 residues. The V and J ends lost 10 bases and 4 bases respectively, with 18 bases between them. CDR1 is SGDLS, CDR2 YYNGEE, per germline. The CDR3 nucleotides are TGTGCCTTAAAAGCGGGACAGAAATACGAGCAGTACTTC. Translating gives CALKAGQKYEQYF.

The rearrangement links TRBV24-1 to TRBJ2-2; D remains ambiguous. This CDR3 has 15 amino acids. V lost 3 bases and J lost 6, with 13 bases in between. Per germline, CDR1 KGHDR and CDR2 SFDVKD. The CDR3 is CATSDATIFSGELFF. The CDR3 DNA is TGTGCCACCAGTGATGCTACGATTTTTTCCGGGGAGCTGTTTTTT.

The V call is TRBV5-1, the J call TRBJ1-5; the match to TRBD1 covers 11 bases. CDR3 length equals 15 residues. V lost 2 bases, J lost 5 bases, and 3 bases stayed unmatched. The germline CDR1 and CDR2 sequences are SGHRS and YFSETQ. This chain's CDR3 is CASSFGQGADQPQHF. The CDR3 DNA follows: TGCGCCAGCAGCTTCGGACAGGGGGCTGATCAGCCCCAGCATTTT.

This clonotype has more than one count but fewer than ten. The chain has TRBV7-8 and TRBJ1-6; D perhaps matches TRBD1 (5 bases). Trimming removed 7 bases at V and 10 bases at J, with 20 bases between. Germline V gene lookup returns CDR1 SGHVS and CDR2 FQNEAQ. The CDR3 runs 15 residues. This chain's CDR3 is CASKQGRTLGSPLHF. The CDR3 nucleotides read TGTGCCAGCAAGCAGGGACGGACGTTGGGGTCACCCCTCCACTTT. The full variable domain, rest sourced from reference TRBV7-8 and TRBJ1-6, is GAGVSQSPRYKVAKRGQDVALRCDPISGHVSLFWYQQALGQGPEFLTYFQNEAQLDKSGLPSDRFFAERPEGSVSTLKIQRTQQEDSAVYLCASKQGRTLGSPLHFGNGTRLTVT.